A selection of T cell receptor beta chains follows, all from one sample in a study of T-cell reconstitution after alpha-beta-depleted transplantation in children. TCRdb passed the PCR reads through MiXCR, listing each CDR3 protein once. The table lists 450,000 to 700,000 distinct CDR3 sequences, around 27% of them singletons. The source was PBMCs, collected before TCRalphabeta/CD19-depleted stem cell transplant. These receptor sequences come from a boy under two years old with Wiskott-Aldrich syndrome, due to receive a stem cell transplant. Each CDR3 is given with its conserved first and last residue. The D gene is left open where the match is weak. Clone size is shown for a subset of rows, as once, few, many or a class of expanded clone.

clone size: .; J gene: TRBJ2-2; V gene: TRBV10-3; D gene: TRBD2; CDR3 DNA: TGTGCCATGCAAGCGGGAGCGAACACCGGGGAGCTGTTTTTT; CDR3 protein: CAMQAGANTGELFF
clone size: .; J gene: TRBJ2-1; V gene: TRBV10-3; D gene: TRBD1; CDR3 DNA: TGTGCCATCAGCGACGGACAGGCCAATGAGCAGTTCTTC; CDR3 protein: CAISDGQANEQFF
clone size: few; J gene: TRBJ2-2; V gene: TRBV5-6; D gene: .; CDR3 DNA: TGTGCCAGCAGATCCGGGGCCACCGGGGAGCTGTTTTTT; CDR3 protein: CASRSGATGELFF
clone size: .; J gene: TRBJ2-4; V gene: TRBV5-5; D gene: TRBD2; CDR3 DNA: TGTGCCAGCAGCTTGGAGGGAGGGTTTCTAGCCAAAAACATTCAGTACTTC; CDR3 protein: CASSLEGGFLAKNIQYF
clone size: .; J gene: TRBJ2-7; V gene: TRBV12-3/TRBV12-4; D gene: .; CDR3 DNA: TGTCCCAGCAGTTCGCCCCTGTTGGGCGAGCAGTACTTC; CDR3 protein: CPSSSPLLGEQYF
clone size: .; J gene: TRBJ1-5; V gene: TRBV5-6; D gene: .; CDR3 DNA: TGTGCCAGCAGCTTCCATAATAGCAATCAGCCCCAGCATTTT; CDR3 protein: CASSFHNSNQPQHF
clone size: .; J gene: TRBJ1-2; V gene: TRBV12-3/TRBV12-4; D gene: .; CDR3 DNA: TGTGCCAGCAGTTTAAGAAGGCGCTACTATGGCTACACCTTC; CDR3 protein: CASSLRRRYYGYTF
clone size: .; J gene: TRBJ2-1; V gene: TRBV20-1; D gene: .; CDR3 DNA: TGCAGTGCTAGATTGCGGGGCGATGAGCAGTTCTTC; CDR3 protein: CSARLRGDEQFF
clone size: few; J gene: TRBJ2-5; V gene: TRBV9; D gene: .; CDR3 DNA: TGTGCCAGCAGCCCAGGGGTCGTTCAAGAGACCCAGTACTTC; CDR3 protein: CASSPGVVQETQYF
clone size: .; J gene: TRBJ1-5; V gene: TRBV3-1; D gene: .; CDR3 DNA: TGTGCCAGCAGCCAAGTCCCTGTGGGTAACAATCAGCCCCAGCATTTT; CDR3 protein: CASSQVPVGNNQPQHF
clone size: .; J gene: TRBJ2-1; V gene: TRBV20-1; D gene: .; CDR3 DNA: TGCAGTGCTAGGCCGAGGAGCTACAATGAGCAGTTCTTC; CDR3 protein: CSARPRSYNEQFF
clone size: .; J gene: TRBJ2-7; V gene: TRBV4-1; D gene: .; CDR3 DNA: TGCGCCAGCAGCGAGGACGGGACCTCCTACGAGCAGTACTTC; CDR3 protein: CASSEDGTSYEQYF
clone size: .; J gene: TRBJ2-5; V gene: TRBV7-9; D gene: .; CDR3 DNA: TGTGCCAGCAGCCGACAGACCATGGAGACCCAGTACTTC; CDR3 protein: CASSRQTMETQYF
clone size: few; J gene: TRBJ1-2; V gene: TRBV12-3/TRBV12-4; D gene: .; CDR3 DNA: TGTGCCAGCAGTTTAAAGGGGTCCGATGGCTACACCTTC; CDR3 protein: CASSLKGSDGYTF
clone size: few; J gene: TRBJ1-3; V gene: TRBV10-3; D gene: TRBD1; CDR3 DNA: TGTGCCATCAGATCGGACAGGGCTGGAAACACCATATATTTT; CDR3 protein: CAIRSDRAGNTIYF
clone size: .; J gene: TRBJ1-1; V gene: TRBV5-1; D gene: TRBD1; CDR3 DNA: TGCGCCAGCAGCCTCGGGACAGGGCTCACTGAAGCTTTCTTT; CDR3 protein: CASSLGTGLTEAFF
clone size: .; J gene: TRBJ1-5; V gene: TRBV20-1; D gene: .; CDR3 DNA: TGCAGTGCTGGCGGCATCGGACCCCAGCATTTT; CDR3 protein: CSAGGIGPQHF
clone size: .; J gene: TRBJ2-3; V gene: TRBV7-9; D gene: TRBD2; CDR3 DNA: TGTGCCAGCAGCTCTCTCGGGACTAGCGGGAGCACAGATACGCAGTATTTT; CDR3 protein: CASSSLGTSGSTDTQYF
clone size: many; J gene: TRBJ2-1; V gene: TRBV14; D gene: TRBD1; CDR3 DNA: TGTGCCAGCAGCCCACGGACAGGGAACAATGAGCAGTTCTTC; CDR3 protein: CASSPRTGNNEQFF
clone size: .; J gene: TRBJ2-4; V gene: TRBV20-1; D gene: .; CDR3 DNA: TGCAGTGCTAGAGAAGCGACAATAAACATTCAGTACTTC; CDR3 protein: CSAREATINIQYF
clone size: few; J gene: TRBJ2-1; V gene: TRBV5-4; D gene: .; CDR3 DNA: TGTGCCAGCAGCTACGCGTTGGACTCCTACAATGAGCAGTTCTTC; CDR3 protein: CASSYALDSYNEQFF
clone size: .; J gene: TRBJ2-1; V gene: TRBV7-9; D gene: .; CDR3 DNA: TGTGCCAGCAGCTTAGTGGTTATCACCTACAATGAGCAGTTCTTC; CDR3 protein: CASSLVVITYNEQFF
clone size: .; J gene: TRBJ2-5; V gene: TRBV15; D gene: TRBD2; CDR3 DNA: TGTGCCACCAGCAGAGATTACAGCGGGAGGCAAGAGACCCAGTACTTC; CDR3 protein: CATSRDYSGRQETQYF
clone size: few; J gene: TRBJ2-1; V gene: TRBV5-1; D gene: TRBD2; CDR3 DNA: TGCGCCAGCAGCTTAGTCCCTAGCGGGAGTCGGTTCAATGAGCAGTTCTTC; CDR3 protein: CASSLVPSGSRFNEQFF
clone size: .; J gene: TRBJ2-1; V gene: TRBV29-1; D gene: TRBD2; CDR3 DNA: TGCAGCGTTGAGGGGGGGAGACTAGCAACCAATGAGCAGTTCTTC; CDR3 protein: CSVEGGRLATNEQFF
clone size: .; J gene: TRBJ2-1; V gene: TRBV9; D gene: TRBD2; CDR3 DNA: TGTGCCAGCAGCGGGGGAAAAGGACTAGCGGGAGGGCCCGGACACAATGAGCAGTTCTTC; CDR3 protein: CASSGGKGLAGGPGHNEQFF